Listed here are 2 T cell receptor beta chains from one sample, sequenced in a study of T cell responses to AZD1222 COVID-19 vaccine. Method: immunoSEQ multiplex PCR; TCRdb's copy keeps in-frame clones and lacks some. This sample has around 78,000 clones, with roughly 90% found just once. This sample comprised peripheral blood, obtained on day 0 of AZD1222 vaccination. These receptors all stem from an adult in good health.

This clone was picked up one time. The CDR3 is CASSENTAYGYTF. CDR3 sequence (DNA): TGTGCCAGTAGCGAGAACACAGCCTATGGCTACACCTTC. The rearrangement uses TRBV19 and TRBJ1-2; the D is unclear. The V end lost 6 bases, the J end lost 4 bases, and 12 bases lay between the germline ends. CDR1 and CDR2 (germline): LNHDA, SQIVND (reference sequence). The CDR3 totals 13 residues.

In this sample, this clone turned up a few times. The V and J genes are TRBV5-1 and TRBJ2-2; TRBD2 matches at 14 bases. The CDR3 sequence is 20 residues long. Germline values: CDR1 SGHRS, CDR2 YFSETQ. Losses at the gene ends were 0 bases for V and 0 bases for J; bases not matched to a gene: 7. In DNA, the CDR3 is TGCGCCAGCAGCTTGGGCCCCGGACTAGCGGGAGGTCCGAACACCGGGGAGCTGTTTTTT. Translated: CASSLGPGLAGGPNTGELFF.